Shown below are 20 T cell receptor beta chains from a single sample sequenced in a study of shared clonotypes between healthy human individuals. Sequenced by immunoSEQ multiplex PCR; TCRdb stores in-frame clones only, minus some. The data contain 600,000 to 750,000 clones, roughly 91% of them singletons. Sequenced: memory CD8+ T cells from PBMCs. As to subset: CD45RO+ cells pooled with CCR7-negative TemRA cells. The receptors shown here come from a man between 18 and 29 years old in good health. Some clones in this sample may be carry-over from other donors' samples.

The V gene is TRBV7-3, the J gene TRBJ1-6, with no clear D. The CDR3 is made up of 15 amino acids. V shed 2 bases and J shed 2 bases, with 7 bases lying between them. CDR1 and CDR2 from the germline V gene are SGHTA and FQGTGA. The CDR3 loop is CASSLDGTYNSPLHF. CDR3 DNA sequence: TGTGCCAGCAGCTTAGATGGCACCTATAATTCACCCCTCCACTTT.

The V gene is TRBV19, the J gene TRBJ2-4, with 7 positions matching TRBD2. CDR1 and CDR2 from the germline V gene are LNHDA and SQIVND (reference sequence). The ends lost 5 bases at V and 0 bases at J; junction bases unmatched: 7. The CDR3 consists of 16 residues. This CDR3 is CASSERDYEAKNIQYF. The DNA for the CDR3 is TGTGCCAGTAGTGAGCGGGACTACGAAGCCAAAAACATTCAGTACTTC.

This clone was observed once. This chain's CDR3 is CASSSSQGYEQYF. The CDR3 nucleotides are TGTGCCAGCAGCTCAAGTCAGGGGTACGAGCAGTACTTC. The V gene is TRBV5-4, the J gene TRBJ2-7; D perhaps matches TRBD1 (6 bases). V was shortened by 3 bases and J by 4 bases, with 11 bases between the two germline ends. The CDR3 extends over 13 amino acids. CDR1 and CDR2 from the germline V gene are SGHNT and YYREEE (reference sequence). The complete variable domain, with remaining parts taken from reference TRBV5-4 and TRBJ2-7, reads ETGVTQSPTHLIKTRGQQVTLRCSSQSGHNTVSWYQQALGQGPQFIFQYYREEENGRGNFPPRFSGLQFPNYSSELNVNALELDDSALYLCASSSSQGYEQYFGPGTRLTVT.

The gene calls are TRBV27 and TRBJ2-1, with TRBD2 identical over 8 bases. J was trimmed by 0 bases and V by 6 bases; bases with no gene match: 4. The CDR3 covers 15 residues. Germline V gene data show CDR1 as MNHEY and CDR2 as SMNVEV (reference sequence). CDR3 sequence reads: CASRMSGSSYNEQFF. In nucleotides, the CDR3 is TGTGCCAGCAGGATGAGCGGGAGCTCCTACAATGAGCAGTTCTTC.

This CDR3 reads CASSATSGLDNEQFF. CDR3 DNA: TGTGCCAGCAGTGCCACTAGCGGGCTCGACAATGAGCAGTTCTTC. The rearrangement links TRBV28 to TRBJ2-1, with 9 bases fitting TRBD2. CDR3 size: 15 residues. The V gene's germline CDR1 is MDHEN and CDR2 SYDVKM. The ends lost 5 bases at V and 5 bases at J; junction bases unmatched: 7.

The V and J genes are TRBV27 and TRBJ1-2; D is ambiguous. CDR3 length equals 13 residues. V was pared by 2 bases and J by 1 base, with 5 bases between. CDR1 and CDR2 (germline): MNHEY, SMNVEV (reference sequence). CDR3 region: CASSLRVNYGYTF. The CDR3 DNA sequence: TGTGCCAGCAGTTTACGAGTTAACTATGGCTACACCTTC.

The sample holds a few counts of this clone. CDR3 amino acids: CASNGGLAQETQYF. CDR3 DNA: TGTGCCAGCAATGGGGGACTAGCACAAGAGACCCAGTACTTC. The V and J genes are TRBV14 and TRBJ2-5, with TRBD2 identical over 9 bases. CDR1 SGHDN and CDR2 FVKESK come from the germline V gene. This CDR3 is built from 14 residues. Germline trimming cut 7 bases from V and 2 bases from J; bases unmatched to any gene: 5.

The chain joins TRBV4-3 to TRBJ2-7, with a weak D call TRBD2 (6 bases). The germline gives CDR1 LGHNA, CDR2 YSLEER. The CDR3 spans 14 residues. V was pared by 0 bases and J by 2 bases, with 8 bases between. The CDR3 loop reads CASSQDSGPYEQYF. Written as DNA, the CDR3 is TGCGCCAGCAGCCAAGACAGCGGGCCCTACGAGCAGTACTTC.

As DNA, the CDR3 is TGTGCCAGCAGCGGACGGGGCAGCTCCTACGAGCAGTACTTC. This codes for CASSGRGSSYEQYF. The chain has TRBV11-2 and TRBJ2-7, with D perhaps TRBD1 or TRBD2 (5 bases each). V was pared by 5 bases and J by 0 bases, with 11 bases between. This CDR3 is built from 14 residues. Germline CDR1 reads SGHAT; CDR2 reads FQNNGV.

The CDR3 region is CAINLTSGRELQETQYF. Here the CDR3 DNA reads TGTGCCATCAATCTGACTAGCGGGAGAGAACTCCAAGAGACCCAGTACTTC. The V call is TRBV10-3, the J call TRBJ2-5; the match to TRBD2 covers 12 bases. The CDR3 extends over 17 amino acids. After removal of 7 bases from V and 1 base from J, the junction contained 10 bases not matched to a gene. Germline V CDR1 and CDR2: ENHRY, SYGVKD.

This rearrangement joins TRBV28 to TRBJ2-1, with TRBD2 identical over 9 bases. V lost 6 bases and J lost 5; bases outside the gene matches: 11. The CDR3 consists of 16 residues. Germline V lookup: CDR1 MDHEN, CDR2 SYDVKM. The CDR3 nucleotides read TGTGCCAGCAGGAAAAACGGCGGGAGGGTTAACAATGAGCAGTTCTTC. It translates to CASRKNGGRVNNEQFF.

This clone was counted between two and nine times. The chain combines TRBV4-1 with TRBJ1-5; no firm D call. Germline-derived CDR1 and CDR2 are MGHRA and YSYEKL. This CDR3 is built from 15 residues. V was cut by 0 bases and J by 2 bases, with 8 bases left in between. The CDR3 reads CASSQDGFGNQPQHF. In nucleotides, the CDR3 is TGCGCCAGCAGCCAAGACGGATTCGGCAATCAGCCCCAGCATTTT.

The chain joins TRBV6-9 to TRBJ1-5; tentatively, D is TRBD1 (6 bases). The V end was cut by 3 bases, the J end by 6 bases, with 15 bases between. Germline-derived CDR1 and CDR2 are MNHGY and SVAAGI. The CDR3 sequence is 15 residues long. CDR3 DNA: TGTGCCAGCAGTTACTCGAACAGGGAGGGTCAGCCCCAGCATTTT. It codes for CASSYSNREGQPQHF.

V is TRBV29-1 and J is TRBJ1-2; 7 nucleotides agree with TRBD1. Trimming removed 7 bases from V and 8 bases from J; junction bases left unmatched: 13. Germline-derived CDR1 and CDR2 are SQVTM and ANQGSEA. This CDR3 has 13 amino acids. The CDR3 sequence is CSALGQFFSGYTF. The CDR3 DNA is TGCAGCGCCTTGGGACAGTTTTTTAGCGGCTACACCTTC.

As DNA, the CDR3 is TGTGCCAGCAGTTACTGGTCAGAAAATCAGCCCCAGCATTTT. It is translated as CASSYWSENQPQHF. The chain carries TRBV6-5 and TRBJ1-5; no definite D call. Germline V gene lookup returns CDR1 MNHEY and CDR2 SVGAGI. Deletions cut 1 base from V and 4 bases from J, with 8 bases between. This CDR3 spans 14 amino acids.

V gene TRBV7-9 combines with J gene TRBJ2-5; D ambiguous. CDR3 length: 12 amino acids. Germline V lookup: CDR1 SEHNR, CDR2 FQNEAQ (reference sequence). With 3 bases removed from V and 2 bases from J, the gap between germline ends came to 4 bases. The CDR3 reads CASSLWQETQYF. DNA for the CDR3: TGTGCCAGCAGCTTGTGGCAAGAGACCCAGTACTTC. Combining the CDR3 with reference TRBV7-9 and TRBJ2-5 gives the whole variable domain DTGVSQNPRHKITKRGQNVTFRCDPISEHNRLYWYRQTLGQGPEFLTYFQNEAQLEKSRLLSDRFSAERPKGSFSTLEIQRTEQGDSAMYLCASSLWQETQYFGPGTRLLVL.

The chain employs TRBV28 and TRBJ1-5, with TRBD1 matching over 10 bases. V gave up 7 bases and J gave up 6 bases; unmatched junction bases: 9. The CDR3 is 15 amino acids. Germline CDR1 is MDHEN and CDR2 is SYDVKM. The CDR3 DNA follows: TGTGCCAGCACCCTCGGGACAGGGGTAGTTCAGCCCCAGCATTTT. Translation gives CASTLGTGVVQPQHF.

The chain is built from TRBV4-1 and TRBJ2-7; D unresolved. The V and J ends lost 1 base and 7 bases respectively, with 14 bases between them. The CDR3 runs to 14 residues. The germline V gene encodes CDR1 MGHRA and CDR2 YSYEKL. CDR3 DNA sequence: TGCGCCAGCAGCCAAGTCGGATCGGGCCATGAGCAGTACTTC. Its translation: CASSQVGSGHEQYF.

The chain uses TRBV11-2 and TRBJ2-4; 12 bases are shared with TRBD1. V lost 4 bases, J lost 7 bases, and 11 bases stayed unmatched. Looked up from germline, CDR1 is SGHAT and CDR2 is FQNNGV. CDR3 size: 17 residues. CDR3 sequence reads: CASSSLPGQGARNIQYF. In DNA form, the CDR3 reads TGTGCCAGCAGCTCCCTGCCGGGACAGGGGGCTAGGAACATTCAGTACTTC.

The chain couples TRBV7-6 to TRBJ2-7; the D call may be TRBD1 or TRBD2 (5 bases each). CDR3 length equals 14 residues. Germline V gives CDR1 SGHVS, CDR2 FNYEAQ. Trimming cost V 5 bases and J 2 bases, with 13 bases left between them. CDR3 in amino acids: CASSPALGAYEQYF. The CDR3 DNA reads TGTGCCAGCAGCCCCGCCCTGGGGGCCTACGAGCAGTACTTC.